This TCR beta chain emerged from a study of vaccination and CD4 T cells after COVID-19. Study background: Convalescent cases consisted of six males and four females, of whom two were Hispanic. Study outcomes and limitations: Spike mono-reactivity applied to 304 of 307 vaccine-specific clones detected in convalescent patients.

The treatment is: roughly 10-day PBMC culture with coronavirus spike peptide pools or control peptides (ViraFEST assay). Cultured CD4+ T-cell DNA underwent Oncomine TCR Beta short-read sequencing. It was cultured CD4+ T cells from which genomic DNA was extracted. TCRdb processed the PCR reads anew with MiXCR; each CDR3 protein has one entry. This table holds some 14,000 distinct CDR3 sequences, roughly 70% found once. Germline V gives CDR1 SGHTA, CDR2 FQGNSA. Trimming cost V 3 bases and J 6 bases, with 9 bases left between them. CDR3 length: 13 amino acids. The sample holds one count of this clonotype. As yet, its antigen is unknown.

The chain uses TRBV7-2 and TRBJ2-1; D may be TRBD1 or TRBD2 (5 bases each). The receptor comes from a human donor who had recovered from COVID-19. The sequenced material came from CD4+ T cells from blood, cultured in vitro. The CDR3 loop reads CASSFRDLNEQFF. CDR3 DNA: TGTGCCAGCAGCTTCCGGGACCTCAATGAGCAGTTCTTC.